The TCR beta chain under discussion was sequenced for a study of regulatory T cells in long-lasting Graves disease. Libraries of TCR beta came from iRepertoire HTBI primers plus Arm-PCR of CDR3 regions. One entry per CDR3 protein, called by TCRdb with MiXCR from the multiplex PCR reads. This table holds about 530,000 distinct CDR3 sequences, 16% found once. Findings and limits, study-wide: Persistent Graves' patients showed reduced TCR diversity versus newly diagnosed patients.

At least ten counts were recorded for this clonotype. Antigen: not known. Time point noted: newly diagnosed GD, antithyroid drugs for less than 3 months. After RNA was extracted from PBMCs, the TCR library was made from it. The CDR3 contains 13 residues. Germline loops: CDR1 DFQATT, CDR2 SNEGSKA (reference sequence). The V gene lost 6 bases and the J gene lost 2 bases, with 14 bases spanning the gap. Separately, the same data were catalogued under a study of T cells in Graves' hyperthyroidism and ophthalmopathy.

The clonotype comes from a woman aged 40 to 65 with Graves disease. Sample: peripheral blood mononuclear cells (PBMCs), taken at new diagnosis, from a patient treated with antithyroid drugs. This chain connects TRBV20-1 to TRBJ2-7; D may be TRBD1 (6 bases). CDR3: CSASQGLAYEQYF. DNA for the CDR3: TGCAGTGCCTCCCAGGGGCTTGCCTACGAGCAGTACTTC.